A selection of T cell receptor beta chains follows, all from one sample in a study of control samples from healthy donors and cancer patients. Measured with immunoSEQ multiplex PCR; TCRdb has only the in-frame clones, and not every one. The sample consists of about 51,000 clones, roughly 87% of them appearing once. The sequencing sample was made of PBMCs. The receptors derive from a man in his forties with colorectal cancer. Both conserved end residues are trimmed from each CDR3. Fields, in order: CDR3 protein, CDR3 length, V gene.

cdr3_aa: ASSYGVRPNTQY
cdr3_length: 12
v_call: TRBV5-4

cdr3_aa: ASSIRLNTGVTGELF
cdr3_length: 15
v_call: TRBV27

cdr3_aa: ASSVDGRQNEQF
cdr3_length: 12
v_call: TRBV9

cdr3_aa: ASSPRDNLNYGYT
cdr3_length: 13
v_call: TRBV19

cdr3_aa: ASGIVNTEAF
cdr3_length: 10
v_call: TRBV2

cdr3_aa: ASSYTGGSYNRQF
cdr3_length: 13
v_call: TRBV7-2

cdr3_aa: ASSIAGISYEQY
cdr3_length: 12
v_call: TRBV19

cdr3_aa: ASSGSRNEQY
cdr3_length: 10
v_call: TRBV12-3/TRBV12-4

cdr3_aa: ASSVNSIYEQY
cdr3_length: 11
v_call: TRBV9

cdr3_aa: ASSLDNRNWRDSGNTIY
cdr3_length: 17
v_call: TRBV11-2

cdr3_aa: ASSDGQGTTDTQY
cdr3_length: 13
v_call: TRBV6-4

cdr3_aa: ASSYDRGQETQY
cdr3_length: 12
v_call: TRBV5-4

cdr3_aa: AIKTQGEETQY
cdr3_length: 11
v_call: TRBV10-3

cdr3_aa: ASSPRESSYNEQF
cdr3_length: 13
v_call: TRBV7-8

cdr3_aa: ASSSLAGATQETQY
cdr3_length: 14
v_call: TRBV13

cdr3_aa: ASSLVPGWTGVRTDTQY
cdr3_length: 17
v_call: TRBV28

cdr3_aa: ASSLGEGNYEQY
cdr3_length: 12
v_call: TRBV7-9

cdr3_aa: AWSRDRGTDTQY
cdr3_length: 12
v_call: TRBV30

cdr3_aa: ASSVEDGPAAF
cdr3_length: 11
v_call: TRBV9

cdr3_aa: ARRTSGCTDTQY
cdr3_length: 12
v_call: TRBV19

cdr3_aa: ASRADIGVDTEAF
cdr3_length: 13
v_call: TRBV7-9

cdr3_aa: ASKAPGGELF
cdr3_length: 10
v_call: TRBV28

cdr3_aa: ATSDFSSGRASEQF
cdr3_length: 14
v_call: TRBV24-1

cdr3_aa: ASSEGWAGQGNSPLH
cdr3_length: 15
v_call: TRBV2

cdr3_aa: ASSLSVGTNEKLF
cdr3_length: 13
v_call: TRBV5-1

cdr3_aa: ASSAGQGYTEAF
cdr3_length: 12
v_call: TRBV2

cdr3_aa: AWGQGAGRQPQH
cdr3_length: 12
v_call: TRBV30

cdr3_aa: ASSKTGFGTDTQY
cdr3_length: 13
v_call: TRBV11-3

cdr3_aa: ASSLVRRENTEAF
cdr3_length: 13
v_call: TRBV7-9

cdr3_aa: ASSLVREGVDEQY
cdr3_length: 13
v_call: TRBV28